One and the same sample provided the 27 T cell receptor beta chains below, sequenced in a study of control samples from healthy donors and cancer patients. Profiled with immunoSEQ multiplex PCR; TCRdb holds only in-frame clones, not every one. There are approximately 190,000 clones in the sample; approximately 91% occur only once, and approximately 1.8% lies in the top ten. Sample: blood. The receptor set was obtained from a man aged 25 to 40 in good health.

The V and J genes are TRBV5-4 and TRBJ2-4, with 9 bases identical to TRBD1. Germline CDR1 SGHNT, CDR2 YYREEE (reference sequence). This CDR3 spans 14 amino acids. V gave up 4 bases and J gave up 7 bases; unmatched junction bases: 6. The CDR3 DNA is TGTGCCAGCAGCCCGCGACAGGGGGGGAACATTCAGTACTTC. As protein: CASSPRQGGNIQYF.

V and J are TRBV9 and TRBJ2-1; D is unclear. Germline V gene sequence: CDR1 SGDLS, CDR2 YYNGEE. CDR3 length equals 14 residues. V was trimmed by 0 bases and J by 7 bases, leaving 11 bases between them. Written as DNA, the CDR3 is TGTGCCAGCAGCGTAGTTCCGGGTGAAAATGAGCAGTTCTTC. This translates into CASSVVPGENEQFF. The full variable domain, its missing parts supplied by reference TRBV9 and TRBJ2-1, is DSGVTQTPKHLITATGQRVTLRCSPRSGDLSVYWYQQSLDQGLQFLIQYYNGEERAKGNILERFSAQQFPDLHSELNLSSLELGDSALYFCASSVVPGENEQFFGPGTRLTVL.

The chain joins TRBV4-1 to TRBJ1-3, with 10 bases that match TRBD1. The CDR3 has 16 amino acids. J gave up 0 bases and V 4 bases, and 3 bases lay outside the gene matches. From germline, CDR1 is MGHRA and CDR2 YSYEKL. CDR3 nucleotide sequence: TGCGCCAGCAGCCTCGGGACAGGGGCCTCTGGAAACACCATATATTTT. Its protein is CASSLGTGASGNTIYF.

The chain joins TRBV3-1 (or the pseudogene TRBV3-2) to TRBJ1-5; TRBD1 aligns across 9 bases. CDR3 size: 15 residues. Per the germline V gene, CDR1 is LGHDT and CDR2 is YNNKEL (reference sequence). J was trimmed by 5 bases and V by 4 bases; bases with no gene match: 6. This CDR3 is CASSLGTGRHQPQHF. The CDR3 DNA sequence: TGTGCCAGCAGCCTTGGGACAGGGAGGCATCAGCCCCAGCATTTT.

This clone was recorded a few times. The V gene is TRBV4-2, the J gene TRBJ1-2; no firm D call. This CDR3 contains 14 residues. Trimming shortened V by 0 bases and J by 5 bases, and 10 bases separated the two germline ends. Looked up from germline, CDR1 is LGHNA and CDR2 is YNFKEQ. The CDR3 protein is CASSQDVGTYGYTF. Written as DNA, the CDR3 is TGTGCCAGCAGCCAAGATGTAGGAACATATGGCTACACCTTC.

This clone showed up just once. The gene calls are TRBV5-1 and TRBJ1-4, with TRBD1 matching 7 bases. This CDR3 has 16 residues. Germline V gene sequence: CDR1 SGHRS, CDR2 YFSETQ. V lost 0 bases, J lost 3 bases, and 5 bases stayed unmatched. The CDR3 loop is CASSLGQGVANEKLFF. The CDR3 region has the DNA TGCGCCAGCAGCTTGGGTCAGGGGGTGGCTAATGAAAAACTGTTTTTT.

The genes are TRBV5-1 and TRBJ2-3, with D possibly matching TRBD2 (5 bases). This CDR3 has 12 residues. The germline V gene encodes CDR1 SGHRS and CDR2 YFSETQ. Trimming left V 4 bases short and J 10 bases short, with 13 bases between. CDR3 sequence (DNA): TGCGCCAGCAGCCTCGAGGGAAAGGCGCAGTATTTT. This translates into CASSLEGKAQYF.

The chain carries TRBV6-5 and TRBJ2-1; the match to TRBD2 covers 12 bases. Germline lookup yields CDR1 MNHEY and CDR2 SVGAGI. CDR3 size: 15 residues. V lost 6 bases to trimming and J lost 8 bases; unmatched junction nucleotides: 8. CDR3 in amino acids: CASRAILAGGDEQFF. In DNA form, the CDR3 reads TGTGCCAGCAGGGCGATACTAGCGGGGGGCGATGAGCAGTTCTTC.

This sequence joins TRBV24-1 and TRBJ1-1; 7 positions match TRBD1. CDR1 is KGHDR, CDR2 SFDVKD, per germline. CDR3 size: 15 residues. With 4 bases clipped from V and 1 base from J, the junction kept 5 bases outside the gene matches. The DNA of the CDR3 is TGTGCCACCAGTGACAGGGACAGTCCGAACACTGAAGCTTTCTTT. It yields the protein CATSDRDSPNTEAFF.

The chain employs TRBV14 and TRBJ1-1; unclear D gene. The V end was cut by 1 base, the J end by 0 bases, with 9 bases between. The CDR3 consists of 15 residues. CDR1 SGHDN and CDR2 FVKESK come from the germline V gene. DNA for the CDR3: TGTGCCAGCAGCCAAGCGGCAGGAATGAACACTGAAGCTTTCTTT. This translates into CASSQAAGMNTEAFF.

The V gene is TRBV14, the J gene TRBJ2-3; possible D gene TRBD2, 5 bases. This CDR3 spans 13 amino acids. Trimming removed 1 base at V and 7 bases at J, with 9 bases between. Germline V gene data show CDR1 as SGHDN and CDR2 as FVKESK. The CDR3 protein is CASSQVRGNTQYF. Here the CDR3 DNA reads TGTGCCAGCAGCCAAGTACGGGGAAATACGCAGTATTTT. Combining the CDR3 with reference TRBV14 and TRBJ2-3 gives the whole variable domain EAGVTQFPSHSVIEKGQTVTLRCDPISGHDNLYWYRRVMGKEIKFLLHFVKESKQDESGMPNNRFLAERTGGTYSTLKVQPAELEDSGVYFCASSQVRGNTQYFGPGTRLTVL.

The rearrangement joins TRBV7-2 to TRBJ1-4; TRBD1 is a possible D gene (6 bases). The CDR3 runs 15 residues. V lost 3 bases and J lost 11, with 19 bases in between. In germline, CDR1 is SGHTA, CDR2 FQGNSA. The CDR3 reads CASSFIGTTGDKLFF. For the CDR3, the DNA is TGTGCCAGCAGCTTTATCGGGACAACTGGTGACAAACTGTTTTTT.

The J gene is TRBJ2-5, the V gene TRBV24-1; no clear D gene. CDR1 and CDR2 from the germline V gene are KGHDR and SFDVKD. V was shortened by 4 bases and J by 3 bases, with 14 bases between the two germline ends. The CDR3 consists of 15 residues. The CDR3 coding sequence is TGTGCCACCAGTGACCCACGGACCACCGAAGAGACCCAGTACTTC. It is translated as CATSDPRTTEETQYF.

The V and J genes are TRBV14 and TRBJ2-7, with D perhaps being TRBD1 or TRBD2 (5 bases each). The CDR3 has 14 residues. V shed 4 bases and J shed 2 bases, with 12 bases lying between them. The germline gives CDR1 SGHDN, CDR2 FVKESK. In DNA, the CDR3 is TGTGCCAGCAGCCTCGCACGGGGCCCCTACGAGCAGTACTTC. Encoded protein: CASSLARGPYEQYF.

This sequence joins TRBV6-2 or TRBV6-3 and TRBJ1-6; D call uncertain. Trimming stripped 2 bases from V and 4 bases from J, with 9 bases between. Germline-derived CDR1 and CDR2 are MNHEY and SVGEGT. The CDR3 loop spans 15 amino acids. The CDR3 loop reads CASSYLDTYNSPLHF. DNA of the CDR3: TGTGCCAGCAGTTACCTTGACACGTATAATTCACCCCTCCACTTT.

The J gene is TRBJ1-1, the V gene TRBV18; D is undetermined. The CDR3 totals 14 residues. Trimming removed 5 bases at V and 2 bases at J, with 12 bases between. The germline CDR1 and CDR2 sequences are KGHSH and LQKENI. The CDR3 loop reads CASSSQDANTEAFF. The CDR3 DNA reads TGTGCCAGCTCATCCCAGGATGCCAACACTGAAGCTTTCTTT.

The gene calls are TRBV5-5 and TRBJ2-1, with 8 bases that match TRBD1. Per the germline V gene, CDR1 is SGHKS and CDR2 is YYEKEE (reference sequence). Losses at the gene ends were 0 bases for V and 7 bases for J; bases not matched to a gene: 3. CDR3 length equals 14 residues. CDR3 coding DNA: TGTGCCAGCAGCTTGGTTCAGGGGGCTAATGAGCAGTTCTTC. Protein product: CASSLVQGANEQFF.

The rearrangement links TRBV6-1 to TRBJ1-5; no definite D call. The CDR3 has 17 residues. Germline loops: CDR1 MNHNS, CDR2 SASEGT. The V gene lost 2 bases and the J gene lost 1 base, with 15 bases spanning the gap. CDR3: CASSEWRAASSNQPQHF. Here the CDR3 DNA reads TGTGCCAGCAGTGAATGGCGTGCCGCCTCGAGCAATCAGCCCCAGCATTTT.

V gene TRBV5-1 combines with J gene TRBJ2-3; TRBD1 might be the D (6 bases). CDR3 length: 14 amino acids. Looked up from germline, CDR1 is SGHRS and CDR2 is YFSETQ. V lost 6 bases and J 2 bases, leaving 13 bases between the germline ends. The CDR3 loop is CASNRGKDTDTQYF. The CDR3, as DNA: TGCGCCAGCAATAGGGGGAAAGACACAGATACGCAGTATTTT.

The CDR3 here is CASSSPRGGLDTEAFF. The CDR3, as DNA: TGCGCCAGCAGCTCCCCGAGGGGAGGGTTGGACACTGAAGCTTTCTTT. This chain uses TRBV5-1 with TRBJ1-1; possibly TRBD1 for D (5 bases). Germline CDR1 SGHRS, CDR2 YFSETQ. The CDR3 loop spans 16 amino acids. V was pared by 3 bases and J by 3 bases, with 18 bases between.

The chain has TRBV6-2 or TRBV6-3 and TRBJ2-5, with a tentative D call TRBD2 (6 bases). CDR3 length: 14 amino acids. V was trimmed by 2 bases and J by 7 bases, leaving 14 bases between them. Germline V gene data show CDR1 as MNHEY and CDR2 as SVGEGT. Here the CDR3 reads CASSYPDPGGTQYF. The DNA of the CDR3 is TGTGCCAGCAGTTACCCTGACCCCGGGGGGACCCAGTACTTC.

The DNA for the CDR3 is TGTGCCAGTAAGAACCAGGGCCAAGAGACCCAGTACTTC. Protein sequence: CASKNQGQETQYF. The chain recombines TRBV19 with TRBJ2-5; a possible D gene is TRBD1 (5 bases). The CDR3 runs to 13 residues. Germline CDR1 reads LNHDA; CDR2 reads SQIVND (reference sequence). V was pared by 7 bases and J by 1 base, with 10 bases between.

V usage is TRBV23-1 and J usage is TRBJ2-7, with 11 nucleotides matching TRBD1. TRBV23-1 is an ORF; its function is uncertain. The CDR3 is 15 residues long. The trim removed 4 bases at V and 2 bases at J, leaving 4 bases unmatched. The CDR3, as DNA: TGCGCCAGCAGTCGGCGGGACAGGGGGACCTACGAGCAGTACTTC. Protein product: CASSRRDRGTYEQYF.

This CDR3 reads CASSQGVAGSYNEQFF. Here the CDR3 DNA reads TGTGCCAGCAGCCAGGGGGTGGCCGGCTCCTACAATGAGCAGTTCTTC. The chain joins TRBV3-1 (or the pseudogene TRBV3-2) to TRBJ2-1, with D perhaps being TRBD1 or TRBD2 (5 bases each). CDR1 LGHDT and CDR2 YNNKEL come from the germline V gene (reference sequence). The CDR3 runs to 16 residues. V shed 3 bases and J shed 0 bases, with 12 bases lying between them.

This clone was seen once. The V call is TRBV9, the J call TRBJ1-2; TRBD1 is a possible D gene (5 bases). The CDR3 length is 12 residues. V lost 0 bases and J 10 bases, leaving 10 bases between the germline ends. Looked up from germline, CDR1 is SGDLS and CDR2 is YYNGEE. As DNA, the CDR3 is TGTGCCAGCAGCGTAGTAAGGGGTCCCTACACCTTC. Amino acid sequence: CASSVVRGPYTF.

The CDR3 DNA reads TGCGCCAGCAGCCCGGATTGGACCGCCTCCCCCACCGGGGAGCTGTTTTTT. Amino acids: CASSPDWTASPTGELFF. The rearrangement joins TRBV5-1 to TRBJ2-2; D unclear. This CDR3 is 17 amino acids long. Germline CDR1 is SGHRS and CDR2 is YFSETQ. Trimming stripped 4 bases from V and 4 bases from J, with 20 bases between.

The rearrangement joins TRBV19 to TRBJ1-5, with TRBD1 identical over 7 bases. The V gene end was trimmed by 5 bases and the J gene end by 5 bases; junction bases not matched to a gene: 6. The V gene's germline CDR1 is LNHDA and CDR2 SQIVND (reference sequence). The CDR3 has 14 residues. DNA for the CDR3: TGTGCCAGTAGTTCCCGACAGGGTCATCAGCCCCAGCATTTT. Protein sequence: CASSSRQGHQPQHF.